This T cell receptor beta chain is drawn from a study of T cells in Graves' hyperthyroidism and ophthalmopathy. Study observations and caveats: Peripheral blood also featured most of the thyroid clonotypes expanded above 0.001.

The V end lost 8 bases, the J end lost 4 bases, and 14 bases lay between the germline ends. Germline assignment: CDR1 SNHLY and CDR2 FYNNEI. The CDR3 runs to 13 residues. This clonotype was detected many times. Antigen unknown. RNA transcripts provided the source from which TCR beta CDR3 regions were amplified. The HTBI primer set drove a first-round RT-PCR of the TCR CDR3. TCRdb analysed the multiplex PCR reads with MiXCR anew, one entry per CDR3 protein. The sample carries more than 450,000 distinct CDR3 sequences, around 15% recorded once. The chain recombines TRBV2 with TRBJ1-1; a possible D gene is TRBD1 (6 bases). Sequencing input: blood. This TCR was recovered from a woman in her thirties or forties with Graves' hyperthyroidism. This chain's CDR3 is CASQGYDLTEAFF. In DNA form, the CDR3 reads TGTGCCAGCCAGGGGTACGATCTCACTGAAGCTTTCTTT.